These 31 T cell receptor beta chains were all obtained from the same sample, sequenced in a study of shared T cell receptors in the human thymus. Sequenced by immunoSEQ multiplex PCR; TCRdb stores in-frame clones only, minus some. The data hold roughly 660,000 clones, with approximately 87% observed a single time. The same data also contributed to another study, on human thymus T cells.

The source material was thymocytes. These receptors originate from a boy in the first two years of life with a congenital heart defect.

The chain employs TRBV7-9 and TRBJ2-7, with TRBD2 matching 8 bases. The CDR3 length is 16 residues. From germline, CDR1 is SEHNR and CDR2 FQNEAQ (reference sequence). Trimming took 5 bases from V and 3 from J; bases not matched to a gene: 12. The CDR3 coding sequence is TGTGCCAGCAGCCCGCAGAGGGAGCGGGAGCTCTACGAGCAGTACTTC. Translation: CASSPQRERELYEQYF.

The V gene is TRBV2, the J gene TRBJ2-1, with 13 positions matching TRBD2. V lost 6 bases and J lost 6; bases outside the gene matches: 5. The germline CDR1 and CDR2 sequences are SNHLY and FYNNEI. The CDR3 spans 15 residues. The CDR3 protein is CASRRGLAGSNEQFF. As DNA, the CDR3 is TGTGCCAGCAGGAGGGGACTAGCGGGAAGCAATGAGCAGTTCTTC.

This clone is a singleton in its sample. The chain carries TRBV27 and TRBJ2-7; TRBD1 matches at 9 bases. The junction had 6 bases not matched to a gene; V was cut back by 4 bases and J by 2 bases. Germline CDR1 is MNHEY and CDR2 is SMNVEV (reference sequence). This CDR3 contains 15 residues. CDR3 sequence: CASSYRDRDPYEQYF. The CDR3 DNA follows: TGTGCCAGCAGTTACCGGGACAGGGACCCCTACGAGCAGTACTTC.

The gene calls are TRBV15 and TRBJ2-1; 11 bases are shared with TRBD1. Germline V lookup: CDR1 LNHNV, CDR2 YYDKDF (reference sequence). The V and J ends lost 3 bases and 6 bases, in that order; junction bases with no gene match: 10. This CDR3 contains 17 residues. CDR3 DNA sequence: TGTGCCACCAGCAGGGACAGGGGGCCGGTCCGTATCAATGAGCAGTTCTTC. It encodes CATSRDRGPVRINEQFF.

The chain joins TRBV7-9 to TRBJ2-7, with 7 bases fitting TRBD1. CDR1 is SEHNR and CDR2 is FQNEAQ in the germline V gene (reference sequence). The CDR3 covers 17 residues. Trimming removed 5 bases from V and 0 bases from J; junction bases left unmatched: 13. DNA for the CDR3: TGTGCCAGCAGCGGCCCCTCGGAGGACAGGAGCTCCTACGAGCAGTACTTC. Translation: CASSGPSEDRSSYEQYF.

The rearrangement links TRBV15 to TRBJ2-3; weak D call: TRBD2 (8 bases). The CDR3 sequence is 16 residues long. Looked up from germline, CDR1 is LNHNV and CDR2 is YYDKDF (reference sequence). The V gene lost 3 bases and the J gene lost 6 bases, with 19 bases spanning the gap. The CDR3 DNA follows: TGTGCCACCAGCAGGCGGGAGGACAGGACACACGATACGCAGTATTTT. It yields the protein CATSRREDRTHDTQYF. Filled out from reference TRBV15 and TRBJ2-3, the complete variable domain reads DAMVIQNPRYQVTQFGKPVTLSCSQTLNHNVMYWYQQKSSQAPKLLFHYYDKDFNNEADTPDNFQSRRPNTSFCFLDIRSPGLGDTAMYLCATSRREDRTHDTQYFGPGTRLTVL.

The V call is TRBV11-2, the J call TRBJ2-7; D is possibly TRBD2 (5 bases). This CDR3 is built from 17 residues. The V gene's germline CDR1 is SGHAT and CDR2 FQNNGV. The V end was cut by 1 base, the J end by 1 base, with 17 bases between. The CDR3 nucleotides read TGTGCCAGCAGCTTAGTGAGGTGTGCGGGTCGATCCTACGAGCAGTACTTC. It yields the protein CASSLVRCAGRSYEQYF.

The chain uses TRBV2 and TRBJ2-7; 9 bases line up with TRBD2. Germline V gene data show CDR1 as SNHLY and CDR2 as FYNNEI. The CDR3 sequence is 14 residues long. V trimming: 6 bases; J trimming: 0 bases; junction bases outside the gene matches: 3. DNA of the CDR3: TGTGCCAGCAGATATAGCGGGAGCTCCTACGAGCAGTACTTC. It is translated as CASRYSGSSYEQYF.

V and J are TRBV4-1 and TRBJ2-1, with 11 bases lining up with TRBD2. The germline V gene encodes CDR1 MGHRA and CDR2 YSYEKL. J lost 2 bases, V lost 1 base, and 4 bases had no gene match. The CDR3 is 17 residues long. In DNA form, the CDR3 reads TGCGCCAGCAGCCAAGCCTCGGGACTAGCGGCCTACAATGAGCAGTTCTTC. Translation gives CASSQASGLAAYNEQFF.

In DNA form, the CDR3 reads TGTGCCAGTAGTGTCGACAGGGGTCTGGAAGGCCTCACAGATACGCAGTATTTT. Its translation is CASSVDRGLEGLTDTQYF. The V gene is TRBV19, the J gene TRBJ2-3, with 8 nucleotides matching TRBD1. This CDR3 region has 18 residues. The germline CDR1 and CDR2 sequences are LNHDA and SQIVND (reference sequence). Trimming at V came to 5 bases and at J to 2 bases, leaving 15 bases not matched to a gene.

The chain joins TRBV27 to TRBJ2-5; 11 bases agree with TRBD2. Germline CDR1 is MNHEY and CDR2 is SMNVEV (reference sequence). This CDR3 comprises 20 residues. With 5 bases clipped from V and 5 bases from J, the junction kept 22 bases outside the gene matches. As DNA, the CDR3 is TGTGCCAGCAGTAGTTGGGACAGGGTGGGTAGCGGGAGGGCCGAGGAGACCCAGTACTTC. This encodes CASSSWDRVGSGRAEETQYF.

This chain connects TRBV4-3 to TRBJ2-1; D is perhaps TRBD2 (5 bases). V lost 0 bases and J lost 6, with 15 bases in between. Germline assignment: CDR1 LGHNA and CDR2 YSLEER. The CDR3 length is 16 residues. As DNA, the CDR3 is TGCGCCAGCAGCCAAGACCCTAGGGAGACCACCAATGAGCAGTTCTTC. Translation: CASSQDPRETTNEQFF.

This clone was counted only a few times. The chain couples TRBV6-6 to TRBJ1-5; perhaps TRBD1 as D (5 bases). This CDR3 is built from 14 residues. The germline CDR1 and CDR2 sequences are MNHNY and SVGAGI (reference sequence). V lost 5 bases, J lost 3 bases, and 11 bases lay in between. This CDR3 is CASSTAGSNQPQHF. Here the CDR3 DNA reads TGTGCCAGCAGTACGGCAGGGTCCAATCAGCCCCAGCATTTT.

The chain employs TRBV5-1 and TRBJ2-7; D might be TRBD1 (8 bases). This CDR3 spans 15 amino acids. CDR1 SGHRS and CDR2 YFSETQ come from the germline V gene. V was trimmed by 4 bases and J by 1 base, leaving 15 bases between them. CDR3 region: CASSVDREGSYEQYF. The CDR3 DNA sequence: TGCGCCAGCAGCGTGGACAGGGAGGGGTCCTACGAGCAGTACTTC.

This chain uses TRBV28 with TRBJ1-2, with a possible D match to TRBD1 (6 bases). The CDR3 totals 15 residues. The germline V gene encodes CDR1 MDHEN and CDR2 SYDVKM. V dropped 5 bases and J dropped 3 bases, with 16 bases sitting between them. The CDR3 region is CASSPHRVEDYGYTF. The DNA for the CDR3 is TGTGCCAGCAGTCCACACAGGGTCGAGGACTATGGCTACACCTTC.

Here the CDR3 DNA reads TGTGCCAGCAGCTTAGTAACTAGCGGGAGAGGGAGCTCCTACGAGCAGTACTTC. As protein: CASSLVTSGRGSSYEQYF. The rearrangement uses TRBV7-2 and TRBJ2-7, with 11 positions matching TRBD2. V gave up 1 base and J gave up 0 bases; unmatched junction bases: 8. From germline, CDR1 is SGHTA and CDR2 FQGNSA. CDR3 length equals 18 residues. The entire variable domain, with the rest obtained from reference TRBV7-2 and TRBJ2-7, is as follows: GAGVSQSPSNKVTEKGKDVELRCDPISGHTALYWYRQSLGQGLEFLIYFQGNSAPDKSGLPSDRFSAERTGGSVSTLTIQRTQQEDSAVYLCASSLVTSGRGSSYEQYFGPGTRLTVT.

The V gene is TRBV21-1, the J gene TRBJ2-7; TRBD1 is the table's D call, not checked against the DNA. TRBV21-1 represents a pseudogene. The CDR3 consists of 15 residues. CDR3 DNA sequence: TGTGCCAGCAGCCCCCACCGGGACATCTCCTACGAGCAGTACTTC. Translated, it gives CASSPHRDISYEQYF.

CDR3 sequence (DNA): TGTGCCAGCAGCTGCCGCGAGGGGGCGGACACTGAAGCTTTCTTT. This translates into CASSCREGADTEAFF. The rearrangement joins TRBV7-2 to TRBJ1-1; 7 nucleotides agree with TRBD1. The CDR3 totals 15 residues. V shed 4 bases and J 3 bases; nucleotides not matched to a gene: 8. Per the germline V gene, CDR1 is SGHTA and CDR2 is FQGNSA.

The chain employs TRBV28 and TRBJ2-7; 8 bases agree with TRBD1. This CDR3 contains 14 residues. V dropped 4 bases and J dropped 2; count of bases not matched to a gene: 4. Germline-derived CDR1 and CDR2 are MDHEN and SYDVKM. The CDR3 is CASSCPDRAYEQYF. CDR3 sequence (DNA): TGTGCCAGCAGTTGCCCGGACAGGGCCTACGAGCAGTACTTC.

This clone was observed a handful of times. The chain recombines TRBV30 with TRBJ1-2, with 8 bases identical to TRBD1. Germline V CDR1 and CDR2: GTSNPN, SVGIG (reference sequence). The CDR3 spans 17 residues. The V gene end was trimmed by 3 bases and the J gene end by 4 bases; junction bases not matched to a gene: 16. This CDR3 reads CAWSDNPRTGTAYGYTF. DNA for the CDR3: TGTGCCTGGAGCGATAACCCCAGGACAGGGACCGCCTATGGCTACACCTTC.

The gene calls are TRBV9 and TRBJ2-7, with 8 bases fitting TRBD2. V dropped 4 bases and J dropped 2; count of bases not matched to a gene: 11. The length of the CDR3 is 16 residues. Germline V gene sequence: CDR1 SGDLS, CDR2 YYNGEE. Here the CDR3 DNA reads TGTGCCAGCAGCCCAAGTCGACTAGCGCAAACCTACGAGCAGTACTTC. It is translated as CASSPSRLAQTYEQYF.

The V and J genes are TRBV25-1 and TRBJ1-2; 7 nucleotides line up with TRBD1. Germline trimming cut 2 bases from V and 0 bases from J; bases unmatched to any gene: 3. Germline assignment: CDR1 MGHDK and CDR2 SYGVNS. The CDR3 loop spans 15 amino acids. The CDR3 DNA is TGTGCCAGCAGTGAAGAGGACAGGCCTAACTATGGCTACACCTTC. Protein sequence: CASSEEDRPNYGYTF.

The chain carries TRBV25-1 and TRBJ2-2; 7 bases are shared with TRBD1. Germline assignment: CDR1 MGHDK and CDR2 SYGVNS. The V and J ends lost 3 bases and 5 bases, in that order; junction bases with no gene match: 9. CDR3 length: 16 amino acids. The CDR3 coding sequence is TGTGCCAGCAGTGACCACGATCAGGGGGTAACCGGGGAGCTGTTTTTT. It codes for CASSDHDQGVTGELFF.

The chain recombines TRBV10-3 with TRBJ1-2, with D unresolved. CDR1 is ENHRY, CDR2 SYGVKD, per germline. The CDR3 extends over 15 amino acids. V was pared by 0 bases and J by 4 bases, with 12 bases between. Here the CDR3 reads CAISESRAAPYGYTF. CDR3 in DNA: TGTGCCATCAGTGAGTCGAGGGCAGCCCCCTATGGCTACACCTTC.

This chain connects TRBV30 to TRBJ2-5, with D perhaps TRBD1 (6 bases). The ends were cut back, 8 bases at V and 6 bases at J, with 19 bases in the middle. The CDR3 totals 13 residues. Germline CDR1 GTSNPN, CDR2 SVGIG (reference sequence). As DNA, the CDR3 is TGTGCCCCACGGATAGTCAGGGACAAGACCCAGTACTTC. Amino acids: CAPRIVRDKTQYF. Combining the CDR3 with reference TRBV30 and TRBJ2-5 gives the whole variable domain SQTIHQWPATLVQPVGSPLSLECTVEGTSNPNLYWYRQAAGRGLQLLFYSVGIGQISSEVPQNLSASRPQDRQFILSSKKLLLSDSGFYLCAPRIVRDKTQYFGPGTRLLVL.

DNA for the CDR3: TGTGCCAGCAGCTCAAGAGCGAAAGAGACCCAGTACTTC. Translating it yields CASSSRAKETQYF. This sequence joins TRBV5-8 and TRBJ2-5, with D unresolved. The CDR3 has 13 residues. V shed 3 bases and J shed 3 bases, with 9 bases lying between them. Germline values: CDR1 SGHTS, CDR2 YDEGEE.

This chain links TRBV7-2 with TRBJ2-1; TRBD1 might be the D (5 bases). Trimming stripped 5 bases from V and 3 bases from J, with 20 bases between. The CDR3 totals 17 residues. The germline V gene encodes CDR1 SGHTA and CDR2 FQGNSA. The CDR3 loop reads CASSPPGRKELYNEQFF. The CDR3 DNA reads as TGTGCCAGCAGCCCGCCAGGGCGAAAAGAGCTCTACAATGAGCAGTTCTTC.

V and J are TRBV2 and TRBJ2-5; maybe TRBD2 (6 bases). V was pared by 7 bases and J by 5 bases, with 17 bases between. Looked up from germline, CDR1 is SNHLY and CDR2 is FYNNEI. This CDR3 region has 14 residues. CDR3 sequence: CASTPKHRGETQYF. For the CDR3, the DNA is TGTGCCAGCACCCCCAAGCATCGGGGGGAGACCCAGTACTTC. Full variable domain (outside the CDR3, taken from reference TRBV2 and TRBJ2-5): EPEVTQTPSHQVTQMGQEVILRCVPISNHLYFYWYRQILGQKVEFLVSFYNNEISEKSEIFDDQFSVERPDGSNFTLKIRSTKLEDSAMYFCASTPKHRGETQYFGPGTRLLVL.

CDR3 in DNA: TGTGCCAGCAGCCCCCCGGGACAGCCAAACTATGGCTACACCTTC. Its translation: CASSPPGQPNYGYTF. The chain joins TRBV9 to TRBJ1-2; 7 bases line up with TRBD1. The trim removed 4 bases at V and 2 bases at J, leaving 8 bases unmatched. CDR3 length equals 15 residues. Looked up from germline, CDR1 is SGDLS and CDR2 is YYNGEE.

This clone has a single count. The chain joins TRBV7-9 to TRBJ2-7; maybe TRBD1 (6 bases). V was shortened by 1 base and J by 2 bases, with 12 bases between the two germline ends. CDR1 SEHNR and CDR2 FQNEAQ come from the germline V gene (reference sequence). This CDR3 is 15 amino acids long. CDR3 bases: TGTGCCAGCAGCTTAGGGACAGCCACCCCCTACGAGCAGTACTTC. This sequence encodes CASSLGTATPYEQYF. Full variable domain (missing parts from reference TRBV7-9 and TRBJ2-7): DTGVSQNPRHKITKRGQNVTFRCDPISEHNRLYWYRQTLGQGPEFLTYFQNEAQLEKSRLLSDRFSAERPKGSFSTLEIQRTEQGDSAMYLCASSLGTATPYEQYFGPGTRLTVT.

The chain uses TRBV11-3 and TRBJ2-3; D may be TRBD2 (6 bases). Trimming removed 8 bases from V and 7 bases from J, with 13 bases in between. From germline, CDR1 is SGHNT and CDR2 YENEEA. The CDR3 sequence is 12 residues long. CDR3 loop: CASGDSRHTQYF. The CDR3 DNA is TGTGCCAGCGGGGACTCCCGTCATACGCAGTATTTT.